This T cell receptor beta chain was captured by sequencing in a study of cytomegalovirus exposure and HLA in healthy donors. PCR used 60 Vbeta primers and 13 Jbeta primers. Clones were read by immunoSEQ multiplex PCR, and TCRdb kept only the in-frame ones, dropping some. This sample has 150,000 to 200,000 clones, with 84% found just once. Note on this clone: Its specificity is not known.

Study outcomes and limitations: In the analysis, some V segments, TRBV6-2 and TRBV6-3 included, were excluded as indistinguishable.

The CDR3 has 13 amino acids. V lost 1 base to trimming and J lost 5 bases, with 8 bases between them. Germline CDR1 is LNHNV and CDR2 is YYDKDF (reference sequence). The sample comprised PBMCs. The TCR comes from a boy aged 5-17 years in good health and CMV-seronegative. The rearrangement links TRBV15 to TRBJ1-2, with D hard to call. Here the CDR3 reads CATSRVPRYGYTF. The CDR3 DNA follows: TGTGCCACCAGCAGAGTACCGCGGTATGGCTACACCTTC.